The 18 T cell receptor beta chains below come from one sample, sequenced in a study of blood T cell repertoires in COVID-19. Profiled with immunoSEQ multiplex PCR; TCRdb holds only in-frame clones, not every one. The profile shows roughly 410,000 clones, approximately 90% of them singletons. Sequenced material: peripheral blood. The receptors stem from a woman aged 40 to 49 with COVID-19, enrolled during active disease.

The rearrangement links TRBV28 to TRBJ1-5; D is perhaps TRBD1 (5 bases). Germline V CDR1 and CDR2: MDHEN, SYDVKM. This CDR3 comprises 16 residues. V lost 4 bases to trimming and J lost 0 bases, with 13 bases between them. CDR3 DNA: TGTGCCAGCAGTTCAAGTAGGGGTTATAGCAATCAGCCCCAGCATTTT. It codes for CASSSSRGYSNQPQHF.

The chain is built from TRBV19 and TRBJ2-7, with TRBD2 as a possible D gene (5 bases). The CDR3 loop spans 13 amino acids. V was shortened by 3 bases and J by 6 bases, with 12 bases between the two germline ends. Germline V gene data show CDR1 as LNHDA and CDR2 as SQIVND (reference sequence). This CDR3 reads CASSMGERSEQYF. The DNA for the CDR3 is TGTGCCAGTAGTATGGGAGAACGGTCCGAGCAGTACTTC. The full variable domain, rest sourced from reference TRBV19 and TRBJ2-7, is DGGITQSPKYLFRKEGQNVTLSCEQNLNHDAMYWYRQDPGQGLRLIYYSQIVNDFQKGDIAEGYSVSREKKESFPLTVTSAQKNPTAFYLCASSMGERSEQYFGPGTRLTVT.

V usage is TRBV11-2 and J usage is TRBJ1-1; D is perhaps TRBD1 (5 bases). Germline V gene data show CDR1 as SGHAT and CDR2 as FQNNGV. With 2 bases removed from V and 1 base from J, the gap between germline ends came to 8 bases. The CDR3 contains 14 residues. Here the CDR3 reads CASSLRGRNTEAFF. DNA for the CDR3: TGTGCCAGCAGCTTAAGGGGCCGGAACACTGAAGCTTTCTTT.

This sequence joins TRBV27 and TRBJ1-3, with D maybe TRBD1 (6 bases). The CDR3 spans 14 residues. V was clipped by 8 bases and J by 4 bases, with 15 bases between them. The germline gives CDR1 MNHEY, CDR2 SMNVEV (reference sequence). DNA for the CDR3: TGTGCCAGCGGAAAGGGGGTATCGGGAAACACCATATATTTT. This encodes CASGKGVSGNTIYF.

The chain recombines TRBV5-4 with TRBJ2-1; 7 nucleotides align to TRBD1. V shed 0 bases, J shed 2 bases, and the junction held 8 bases outside the gene matches. CDR3 size: 17 residues. Germline V gene lookup returns CDR1 SGHNT and CDR2 YYREEE (reference sequence). CDR3 sequence reads: CASSLGPRQGPYNEQFF. The CDR3 DNA reads as TGTGCCAGCAGCTTGGGACCCCGACAGGGACCCTACAATGAGCAGTTCTTC.

The V call is TRBV4-1, the J call TRBJ2-7, with D possibly matching TRBD1 (6 bases). Germline-derived CDR1 and CDR2 are MGHRA and YSYEKL. Trimming stripped 4 bases from V and 3 bases from J, with 10 bases between. This CDR3 is built from 13 residues. CDR3 residues: CASSREDSYEQYF. CDR3 nucleotides: TGCGCCAGCAGCCGAGAGGACAGCTACGAGCAGTACTTC.

The CDR3 bases are TGTGCCAGCAGCTTTGTTGGGACAGGGCCAGATACGCAGTATTTT. Translated, it gives CASSFVGTGPDTQYF. The chain uses TRBV7-2 and TRBJ2-3; 9 bases are a match to TRBD1. The CDR3 runs to 15 residues. Trimming removed 3 bases from V and 4 bases from J; junction bases left unmatched: 5. Germline CDR1 is SGHTA and CDR2 is FQGNSA.

This clone has only a few counts. V is TRBV25-1 and J is TRBJ1-4, with no clear D. V lost 10 bases and J 0 bases, leaving 12 bases between the germline ends. CDR3 length: 14 amino acids. The V gene's germline CDR1 is MGHDK and CDR2 SYGVNS. In DNA form, the CDR3 reads TGTGCCACCCAATCTAGGACAACTAATGAAAAACTGTTTTTT. It yields the protein CATQSRTTNEKLFF.

The chain has TRBV5-1 and TRBJ2-7, with 8 nucleotides matching TRBD2. Trimming took 1 base from V and 3 from J; bases not matched to a gene: 9. This CDR3 has 16 residues. CDR1 SGHRS and CDR2 YFSETQ come from the germline V gene. The CDR3 DNA reads as TGCGCCAGCAGCTTGTCAGCCAGCGGGAGTGTCTACGAGCAGTACTTC. Amino acid sequence: CASSLSASGSVYEQYF. Combining the CDR3 with reference TRBV5-1 and TRBJ2-7 gives the whole variable domain KAGVTQTPRYLIKTRGQQVTLSCSPISGHRSVSWYQQTPGQGLQFLFEYFSETQRNKGNFPGRFSGRQFSNSRSEMNVSTLELGDSALYLCASSLSASGSVYEQYFGPGTRLTVT.

The chain uses TRBV28 and TRBJ2-3; 8 bases are shared with TRBD2. Germline V gene data show CDR1 as MDHEN and CDR2 as SYDVKM. The CDR3 contains 15 residues. V lost 0 bases, J lost 5 bases, and 4 bases stayed unmatched. CDR3 DNA sequence: TGTGCCAGCAGTTTATGGGCGGGAGGAGAAGATACGCAGTATTTT. Its translation: CASSLWAGGEDTQYF. Drawing the rest from reference TRBV28 and TRBJ2-3, the complete variable domain is DVKVTQSSRYLVKRTGEKVFLECVQDMDHENMFWYRQDPGLGLRLIYFSYDVKMKEKGDIPEGYSVSREKKERFSLILESASTNQTSMYLCASSLWAGGEDTQYFGPGTRLTVL.

V gene TRBV7-3 combines with J gene TRBJ2-3, with D possibly TRBD2 on 7 matching bases. From germline, CDR1 is SGHTA and CDR2 FQGTGA. V dropped 4 bases and J dropped 0 bases, with 11 bases sitting between them. This CDR3 is built from 15 residues. CDR3 region: CASSSGGPSTDTQYF. The CDR3, as DNA: TGTGCCAGCAGCTCGGGGGGCCCCAGCACAGATACGCAGTATTTT.

To note about this clone: In the same sample, other DNA sequences code for this CDR3. The V call is TRBV5-1, the J call TRBJ1-4; tentatively, D is TRBD1 (5 bases). Deletions cut 2 bases from V and 6 bases from J, with 11 bases between. Germline V gene sequence: CDR1 SGHRS, CDR2 YFSETQ. The CDR3 totals 14 residues. DNA for the CDR3: TGCGCCAGCAGCTTAGGAGTAGGGGATGAAAAACTGTTTTTT. It is translated as CASSLGVGDEKLFF.

This clone has a single count. V and J are TRBV7-2 and TRBJ2-1; D might be TRBD2 (5 bases). Germline loops: CDR1 SGHTA, CDR2 FQGNSA. This CDR3 comprises 18 residues. Trimming pared 1 base from V and 0 bases from J, leaving 16 bases between. The CDR3 region has the DNA TGTGCCAGCAGCTTAGAGTTGTCGGGGTGGGGCTCCTACAATGAGCAGTTCTTC. This codes for CASSLELSGWGSYNEQFF.

CDR3 sequence reads: CASSRTILGSPLHF. In DNA form, the CDR3 reads TGTGCCAGCAGCCGGACAATCCTCGGTTCACCCCTCCACTTT. This rearrangement joins TRBV27 to TRBJ1-6, with D perhaps matching TRBD1 (5 bases). This CDR3 spans 14 amino acids. From germline, CDR1 is MNHEY and CDR2 SMNVEV (reference sequence). Deletions cut 6 bases from V and 9 bases from J, with 15 bases between.

The chain links TRBV30 to TRBJ1-6, with TRBD1 as a possible D gene (6 bases). The CDR3 contains 13 residues. V was pared by 2 bases and J by 10 bases, with 12 bases between. Germline V gives CDR1 GTSNPN, CDR2 SVGIG (reference sequence). CDR3 sequence: CAWSKGERSPLHF. Written as DNA, the CDR3 is TGTGCCTGGAGTAAGGGGGAGAGATCACCCCTCCACTTT.

The V and J genes are TRBV10-3 and TRBJ1-2; TRBD1 might be the D (6 bases). Between the trimmed V and J ends, which lost 6 bases and 2 bases, there was a span of 10 bases. Germline V lookup: CDR1 ENHRY, CDR2 SYGVKD. The CDR3 loop spans 13 amino acids. The CDR3 bases are TGTGCCATCAGGGGCGGACAGAACTATGGCTACACCTTC. It translates to CAIRGGQNYGYTF.

Note on this clone: The same CDR3 arises from other DNA sequences in this sample as well. This rearrangement joins TRBV7-2 to TRBJ2-1; D is perhaps TRBD2 (5 bases). This CDR3 is 15 amino acids long. Per germline, CDR1 SGHTA and CDR2 FQGNSA. Trimming left V 1 base short and J 1 base short, with 8 bases between. CDR3 protein: CASSLVGGSYNEQFF. DNA for the CDR3: TGTGCCAGCAGCTTAGTTGGAGGATCCTACAATGAGCAGTTCTTC.

The V gene is TRBV4-1, the J gene TRBJ1-1; no clear D. CDR1 is MGHRA and CDR2 is YSYEKL in the germline V gene. The CDR3 spans 16 residues. The V end lost 2 bases, the J end lost 11 bases, and 24 bases lay between the germline ends. CDR3 amino acids: CASSQLTGIPILLAFF. CDR3 sequence (DNA): TGCGCCAGCAGCCAATTAACCGGGATCCCGATACTCTTGGCTTTCTTT.